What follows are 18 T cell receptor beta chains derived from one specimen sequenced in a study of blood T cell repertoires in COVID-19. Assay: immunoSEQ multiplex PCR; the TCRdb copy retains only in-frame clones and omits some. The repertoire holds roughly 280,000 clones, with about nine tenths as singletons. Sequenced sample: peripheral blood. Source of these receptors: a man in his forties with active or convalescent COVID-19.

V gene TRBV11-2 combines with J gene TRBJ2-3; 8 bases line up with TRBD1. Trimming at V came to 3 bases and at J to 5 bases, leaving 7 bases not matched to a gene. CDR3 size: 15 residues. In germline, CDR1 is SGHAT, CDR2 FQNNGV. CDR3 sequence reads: CASSFRTGLGDTQYF. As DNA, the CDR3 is TGTGCCAGCAGCTTCCGGACAGGGCTGGGAGATACGCAGTATTTT. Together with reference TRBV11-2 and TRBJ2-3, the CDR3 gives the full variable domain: EAGVAQSPRYKIIEKRQSVAFWCNPISGHATLYWYQQILGQGPKLLIQFQNNGVVDDSQLPKDRFSAERLKGVDSTLKIQPAKLEDSAVYLCASSFRTGLGDTQYFGPGTRLTVL.

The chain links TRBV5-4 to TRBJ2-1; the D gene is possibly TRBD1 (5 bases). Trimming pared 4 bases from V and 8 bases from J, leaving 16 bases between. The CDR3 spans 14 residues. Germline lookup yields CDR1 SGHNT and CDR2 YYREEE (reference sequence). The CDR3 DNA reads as TGTGCCAGCAGCCCGGTAAAGGGGCGGTATGAGCAGTTCTTC. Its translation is CASSPVKGRYEQFF.

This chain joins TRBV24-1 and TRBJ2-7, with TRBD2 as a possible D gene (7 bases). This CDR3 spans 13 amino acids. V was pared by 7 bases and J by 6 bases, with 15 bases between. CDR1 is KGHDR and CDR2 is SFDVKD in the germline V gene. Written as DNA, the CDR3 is TGTGCCACCAGACGGGGGGCTGCGGGCGAGCAGTACTTC. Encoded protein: CATRRGAAGEQYF.

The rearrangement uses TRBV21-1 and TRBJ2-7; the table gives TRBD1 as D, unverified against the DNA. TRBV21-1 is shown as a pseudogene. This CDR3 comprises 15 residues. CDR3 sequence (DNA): TGTGCCAGCAGCAAAGGGGACAGAGGATTCTACGAGCAGTACTTC. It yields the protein CASSKGDRGFYEQYF.

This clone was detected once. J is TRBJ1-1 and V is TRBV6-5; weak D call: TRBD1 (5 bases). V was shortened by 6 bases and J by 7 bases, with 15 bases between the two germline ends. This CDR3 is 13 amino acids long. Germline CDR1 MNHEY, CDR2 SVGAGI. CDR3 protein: CASSTGLEDEAFF. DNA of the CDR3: TGTGCCAGCAGCACGGGACTGGAGGATGAAGCTTTCTTT.

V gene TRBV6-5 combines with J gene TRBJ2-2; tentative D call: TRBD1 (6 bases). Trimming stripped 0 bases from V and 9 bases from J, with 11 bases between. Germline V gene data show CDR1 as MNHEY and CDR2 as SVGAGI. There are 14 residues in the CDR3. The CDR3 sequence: CASSYSIGDRELFF. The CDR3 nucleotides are TGTGCCAGCAGTTACTCTATCGGGGACAGGGAGCTGTTTTTT.

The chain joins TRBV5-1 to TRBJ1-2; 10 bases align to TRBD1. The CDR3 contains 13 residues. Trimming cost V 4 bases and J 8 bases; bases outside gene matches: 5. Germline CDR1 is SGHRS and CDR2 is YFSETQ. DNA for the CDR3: TGCGCCAGCAGCGCTGACAGGGGGCGAGGCTACACCTTC. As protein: CASSADRGRGYTF.

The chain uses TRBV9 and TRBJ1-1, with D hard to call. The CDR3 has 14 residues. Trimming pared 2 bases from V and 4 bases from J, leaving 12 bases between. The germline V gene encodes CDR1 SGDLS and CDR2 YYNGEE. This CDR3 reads CASSVGPVGTEAFF. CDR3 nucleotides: TGTGCCAGCAGCGTTGGGCCCGTGGGCACTGAAGCTTTCTTT.

CDR3 sequence reads: CASSVRDFGSPLHF. The DNA for the CDR3 is TGTGCCAGCAGCGTTAGGGACTTTGGTTCACCCCTCCACTTT. The chain recombines TRBV9 with TRBJ1-6, with D perhaps matching TRBD1 (5 bases). Germline V lookup: CDR1 SGDLS, CDR2 YYNGEE. The CDR3 totals 14 residues. V lost 2 bases and J lost 9, with 12 bases in between.

This CDR3 is CASSPDSRAQETQYF. In nucleotides, the CDR3 is TGCGCCAGCAGCCCGGACAGCCGTGCTCAAGAGACCCAGTACTTC. The chain recombines TRBV4-1 with TRBJ2-5; tentatively, D is TRBD1 (6 bases). The germline gives CDR1 MGHRA, CDR2 YSYEKL. V lost 4 bases to trimming and J lost 2 bases, with 14 bases between them. This CDR3 is built from 15 residues.

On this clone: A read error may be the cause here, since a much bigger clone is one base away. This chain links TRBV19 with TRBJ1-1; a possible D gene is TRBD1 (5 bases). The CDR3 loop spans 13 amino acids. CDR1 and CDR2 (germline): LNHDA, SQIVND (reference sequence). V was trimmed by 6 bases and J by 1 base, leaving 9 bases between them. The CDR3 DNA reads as TGTGCCAGTAGCCTACAGGCGAACACTGAAGCTTTCTTT. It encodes CASSLQANTEAFF.

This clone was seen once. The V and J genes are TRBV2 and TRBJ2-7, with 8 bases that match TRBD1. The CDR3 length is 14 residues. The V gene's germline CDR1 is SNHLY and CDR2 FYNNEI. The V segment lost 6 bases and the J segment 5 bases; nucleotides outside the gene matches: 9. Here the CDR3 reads CASSLQGADDEQYF. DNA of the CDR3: TGTGCCAGCAGCCTCCAGGGGGCTGACGACGAGCAGTACTTC.

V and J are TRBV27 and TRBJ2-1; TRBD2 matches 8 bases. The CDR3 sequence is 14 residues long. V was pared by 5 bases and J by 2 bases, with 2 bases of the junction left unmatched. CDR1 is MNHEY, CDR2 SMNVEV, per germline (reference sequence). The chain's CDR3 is CASSVAGTYNEQFF. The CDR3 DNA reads TGTGCCAGCAGTGTAGCGGGAACCTACAATGAGCAGTTCTTC.

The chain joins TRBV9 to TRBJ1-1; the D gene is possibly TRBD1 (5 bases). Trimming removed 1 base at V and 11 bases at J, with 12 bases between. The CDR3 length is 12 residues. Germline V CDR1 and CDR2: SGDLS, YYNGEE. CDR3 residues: CASSVSGGLAFF. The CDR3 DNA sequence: TGTGCCAGCAGCGTATCGGGGGGTTTGGCTTTCTTT.

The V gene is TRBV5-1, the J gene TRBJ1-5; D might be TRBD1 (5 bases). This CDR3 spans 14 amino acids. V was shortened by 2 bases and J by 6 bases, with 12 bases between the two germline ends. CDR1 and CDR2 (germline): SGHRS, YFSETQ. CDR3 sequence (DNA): TGCGCCAGCAGCTTCGGGCAGGGCGGTCAGCCCCAGCATTTT. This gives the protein CASSFGQGGQPQHF.

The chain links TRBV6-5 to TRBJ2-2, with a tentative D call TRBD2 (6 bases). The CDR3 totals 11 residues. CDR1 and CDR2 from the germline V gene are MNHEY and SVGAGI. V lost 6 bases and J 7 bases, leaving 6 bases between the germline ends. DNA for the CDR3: TGTGCCAGCAGGGGGGGCGGGGAGCTGTTTTTT. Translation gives CASRGGGELFF.

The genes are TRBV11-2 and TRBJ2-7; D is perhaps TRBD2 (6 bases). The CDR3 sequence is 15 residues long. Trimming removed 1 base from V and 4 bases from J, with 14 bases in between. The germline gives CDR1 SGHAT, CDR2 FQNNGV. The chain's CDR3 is CASSLVSGVLYEQYF. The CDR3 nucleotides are TGTGCCAGCAGCTTAGTTAGCGGAGTCCTTTACGAGCAGTACTTC.

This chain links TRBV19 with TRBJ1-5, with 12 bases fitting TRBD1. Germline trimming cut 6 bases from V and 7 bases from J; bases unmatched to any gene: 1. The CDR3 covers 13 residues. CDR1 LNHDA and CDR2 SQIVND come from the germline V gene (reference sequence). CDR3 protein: CASRGTGGQPQHF. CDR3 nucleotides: TGTGCCAGTAGGGGGACAGGGGGCCAGCCCCAGCATTTT. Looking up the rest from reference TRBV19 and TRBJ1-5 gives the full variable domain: DGGITQSPKYLFRKEGQNVTLSCEQNLNHDAMYWYRQDPGQGLRLIYYSQIVNDFQKGDIAEGYSVSREKKESFPLTVTSAQKNPTAFYLCASRGTGGQPQHFGDGTRLSIL.